A selection of T cell receptor beta chains follows, all from one sample in a study of blood T cells in healthy people across ages. One entry per CDR3 protein, called by TCRdb with MiXCR from the 5' RACE reads. The top ten hold 15% to 20% of the sample, which has roughly 500,000 distinct CDR3 sequences, 25% to 30% seen once. Input material: blood. These receptors were obtained from a woman between 65 and 79 years old in good health. The CDR3 runs from the conserved cysteine through the conserved F or W. A D gene is named only where the DNA matches it firmly. Expanded clones are given a class, and other clones once, few, many or no size at all.

clone_size j_call d_call v_call cdr3_aa cdr3_nt
few TRBJ2-3 NA TRBV7-6 CASSTAGGPTDTQYF TGTGCCAGCAGCACAGCGGGCGGTCCCACAGATACGCAGTATTTT
NA TRBJ2-5 NA TRBV6-5 CASSNKQGLRETQYF TGTGCCAGCAGTAATAAACAGGGTTTGAGGGAGACCCAGTACTTC
NA TRBJ1-1 TRBD1 TRBV11-1 CASSLTGGAPGTEAFF TGTGCCAGCAGCCTGACAGGGGGCGCCCCGGGAACTGAAGCTTTCTTT
NA TRBJ1-4 NA TRBV7-2 CASSLVRQGSEKLFF TGTGCCAGCAGCTTAGTGCGGCAGGGGAGTGAAAAACTGTTTTTT
NA TRBJ2-1 NA TRBV5-1 CASSLTGSDYNEQFF TGCGCCAGCAGCCTCACGGGGAGCGACTACAATGAGCAGTTCTTC
NA TRBJ2-5 NA TRBV5-1 CASYSQETQYF TGCGCCAGTTACTCCCAAGAGACCCAGTACTTC
NA TRBJ1-1 NA TRBV5-1 CASSSGLLGTEAFF TGCGCCAGCAGCTCAGGGCTCCTGGGCACTGAAGCTTTCTTT
NA TRBJ2-6 NA TRBV11-2 CASSLLRKSGANVLTF TGTGCCAGCAGCTTACTTCGTAAGTCTGGGGCCAACGTCCTGACTTTC
NA TRBJ2-7 TRBD1 TRBV4-2 CASSPQGQTYEQYF TGTGCCAGCAGCCCTCAGGGACAGACCTACGAGCAGTACTTC
few TRBJ1-3 NA TRBV5-1 CASSLDSPYSGNTIYF TGCGCCAGCAGCTTAGACTCCCCTTACTCTGGAAACACCATATATTTT
NA TRBJ2-3 NA TRBV5-1 CASSLGGQLGTDTQYF TGCGCCAGCAGCTTGGGCGGACAGCTCGGCACAGATACGCAGTATTTT
few TRBJ2-7 NA TRBV7-7 CASSLGRADYEQYF TGTGCCAGCAGCTTAGGGAGGGCGGACTACGAGCAGTACTTC
NA TRBJ2-1 NA TRBV18 CASSPTILPHEQFF TGTGCCAGCTCCCCGACTATCCTCCCCCATGAGCAGTTCTTC
NA TRBJ2-2 TRBD1 TRBV20-1 CSATPGGNTGELFF TGCAGTGCTACTCCAGGGGGCAACACCGGGGAGCTGTTTTTT
NA TRBJ2-7 NA TRBV20-1 CSAYATGGTYEQYF TGCAGTGCCTACGCTACCGGGGGAACCTACGAGCAGTACTTC
NA TRBJ2-1 TRBD2 TRBV5-1 CASRNSGGANEQFF TGCGCCAGCAGAAATAGCGGGGGGGCTAACGAGCAGTTCTTC
NA TRBJ2-7 TRBD1 TRBV4-3 CASSQGGDRSTYEQYF TGCGCCAGCAGCCAAGGAGGGGACAGGTCCACCTACGAGCAGTACTTC
NA TRBJ2-5 NA TRBV19 CASSEDFNRETQYF TGTGCCAGTAGTGAGGACTTTAACCGAGAGACCCAGTACTTC
few TRBJ2-5 TRBD1 TRBV7-9 CASSLTQGAGEQYF TGTGCCAGCAGCCTCACTCAGGGGGCAGGGGAGCAGTACTTC
NA TRBJ2-1 NA TRBV4-2 CASSQDSTTEFF TGTGCCAGCAGCCAAGATTCAACTACCGAGTTCTTC
few TRBJ2-1 TRBD1 TRBV20-1 CSARARDRGYNEQFF TGCAGTGCTAGAGCTCGGGACAGGGGCTACAATGAGCAGTTCTTC
few TRBJ1-2 NA TRBV7-2 CASSPASGIANYGYTF TGTGCCAGCAGCCCAGCCTCAGGGATCGCTAACTATGGCTACACCTTC
NA TRBJ2-5 NA TRBV9 CASSVTSDGGEETQYF TGTGCCAGCAGCGTAACGTCCGACGGGGGCGAAGAGACCCAGTACTTC
NA TRBJ1-2 NA TRBV14 CASSAYNYGYTF TGTGCCAGCAGCGCCTATAACTATGGCTACACCTTC
NA TRBJ2-1 TRBD1 TRBV9 CASSWGGTGPYNEQFF TGTGCCAGCAGCTGGGGGGGGACAGGGCCCTACAATGAGCAGTTCTTC
few TRBJ1-1 NA TRBV6-2/TRBV6-3 CASSYSQEVGTEAFF TGTGCCAGCAGTTACTCGCAGGAAGTAGGAACTGAAGCTTTCTTT
NA TRBJ2-5 NA TRBV11-2 CASSPSGRGIETQYF TGTGCCAGCAGCCCCTCGGGTCGGGGGATAGAGACCCAGTACTTC
few TRBJ2-1 NA TRBV4-3 CASSQEGVRRSYNEQFF TGCGCCAGCAGCCAAGAGGGGGTCAGACGCTCCTACAATGAGCAGTTCTTC
NA TRBJ1-3 NA TRBV6-2/TRBV6-3 CASSRTDSSGNTIYF TGTGCCAGCAGTCGGACCGACAGCTCTGGAAACACCATATATTTT
few TRBJ2-2 TRBD1 TRBV4-2 CASSLGTDFSTGELFF TGTGCCAGCAGCCTCGGGACAGACTTTAGCACCGGGGAGCTGTTTTTT
NA TRBJ1-5 NA TRBV20-1 CSARDPAGISQPQHF TGCAGCGCTAGAGATCCGGCAGGGATCAGTCAGCCCCAGCATTTT
NA TRBJ2-2 NA TRBV12-3/TRBV12-4 CASRDTNTGELFF TGTGCCAGCCGCGACACTAACACCGGGGAGCTGTTTTTT
NA TRBJ2-5 NA TRBV6-2/TRBV6-3 CASSPRETRKETQYF TGTGCCAGCAGCCCGAGAGAGACTAGGAAGGAGACCCAGTACTTC
few TRBJ2-7 TRBD2 TRBV6-2/TRBV6-3 CASSPGTSGISTYEQYF TGTGCCAGCAGTCCCGGGACTAGCGGGATCTCTACCTACGAGCAGTACTTC
few TRBJ1-1 NA TRBV12-3/TRBV12-4 CASGVRVASSEAFF TGTGCCAGCGGGGTTAGAGTAGCTTCATCTGAAGCTTTCTTT
NA TRBJ2-5 TRBD2 TRBV24-1 CATKKGLAVEETQYF TGTGCCACCAAGAAGGGACTAGCGGTGGAAGAGACCCAGTACTTC
once TRBJ2-5 NA TRBV24-1 CATSDPDRYHQETQYF TGTGCCACCAGTGACCCTGACAGGTACCATCAAGAGACCCAGTACTTC
few TRBJ2-5 NA TRBV21-1 CASSKELSETQYF TGTGCCAGCAGCAAAGAACTATCAGAGACCCAGTACTTC
few TRBJ2-7 TRBD1 TRBV19 CASNPTPRGLYEQYF TGTGCCAGTAACCCGACCCCCAGGGGGCTGTACGAGCAGTACTTC
NA TRBJ1-4 TRBD1 TRBV12-5 CASGLGQATPNEKPFF TGTGCTAGTGGTTTAGGACAGGCCACGCCGAATGAAAAACCGTTTTTT
NA TRBJ2-3 NA TRBV19 CASRTSSTDTQYF TGTGCCAGCAGGACGAGTAGCACAGATACGCAGTATTTT
NA TRBJ2-5 NA TRBV5-5 CASSFQQGGGTQYF TGTGCCAGCAGCTTTCAACAGGGCGGCGGGACCCAGTACTTC
NA TRBJ2-7 TRBD1 TRBV29-1 CSVIRTGGYEQYF TGCAGCGTTATCAGGACAGGCGGGTACGAGCAGTACTTC
NA TRBJ2-1 TRBD1 TRBV9 CASSGLGTGANEQLF TGTGCCAGCAGCGGACTAGGGACAGGGGCGAATGAGCAGCTCTTC
NA TRBJ1-2 TRBD1 TRBV29-1 CSVSRDRGGYGYTF TGCAGCGTATCCCGGGACAGGGGTGGCTATGGCTACACCTTC
NA TRBJ1-1 NA TRBV6-2/TRBV6-3 CASMDYGGINTEAFF TGTGCCAGCATGGATTATGGGGGGATTAACACTGAAGCCTTCTTT